This entry lists 16 T cell receptor beta chains sequenced from one sample in a study of blood T cells in healthy people across ages. Alongside a J-beta primer mix, a sample-barcoded 5' primer served in a second PCR lasting 7 to 11 cycles. In TCRdb, the 5' RACE reads were re-called with MiXCR into one record per CDR3 protein. This sample yields 800,000 or so distinct CDR3 sequences, of which 20% to 30% are seen a single time; under 4.5% belongs to the top ten. The sample also formed part of further work on T cells of mothers and their children.

Sequencing used blood. These receptors all come from a boy between 10 and 17 years old in good health.

The table lists this clonotype with many counts. The chain combines TRBV7-9 with TRBJ1-2, with D perhaps matching TRBD1 (6 bases). This CDR3 is 13 amino acids long. The germline V gene encodes CDR1 SEHNR and CDR2 FQNEAQ (reference sequence). Trimming stripped 4 bases from V and 4 bases from J, with 10 bases between. The CDR3 here is CASSSTGFYGYTF. CDR3 nucleotides: TGTGCCAGCAGCTCAACAGGGTTCTATGGCTACACCTTC.

V is TRBV7-8 and J is TRBJ1-5; TRBD1 matches 7 bases. The V gene end was trimmed by 5 bases and the J gene end by 3 bases; junction bases not matched to a gene: 10. The CDR3 runs to 16 residues. The germline CDR1 and CDR2 sequences are SGHVS and FQNEAQ. The CDR3: CASSTGQVGNNQPQHF. The DNA for the CDR3 is TGTGCCAGCAGCACCGGACAGGTGGGGAACAATCAGCCCCAGCATTTT.

As to this clonotype: A clone one base away is much larger, so this may be a read error. The chain combines TRBV6-1 with TRBJ2-6, with D possibly being TRBD1 (6 bases). CDR3 length equals 15 residues. Germline V gives CDR1 MNHNS, CDR2 SASEGT. This chain's CDR3 is CANSVDSSGANVLTF. CDR3 nucleotides: TGTGCCAACAGTGTGGACAGCTCTGGGGCCAACGTCCTGACTTTC.

In its sample, this clonotype was seen a few times. The V call is TRBV29-1, the J call TRBJ2-5, with D possibly TRBD1 on 6 matching bases. The CDR3 is 15 amino acids. V was clipped by 1 base and J by 10 bases, with 22 bases between them. Germline-derived CDR1 and CDR2 are SQVTM and ANQGSEA. CDR3 region: CSVEGLEYGQLDQYF. The CDR3 region has the DNA TGCAGCGTTGAAGGTTTGGAGTATGGACAGCTAGACCAGTACTTC.

This chain links TRBV7-9 with TRBJ1-2, with TRBD1 matching over 7 bases. Germline trimming cut 5 bases from V and 5 bases from J; bases unmatched to any gene: 11. Germline V CDR1 and CDR2: SEHNR, FQNEAQ (reference sequence). The CDR3 runs to 15 residues. The CDR3 loop reads CASSLPGQALYGYTF. The CDR3 bases are TGTGCCAGCAGCCTTCCCGGACAGGCCTTGTATGGCTACACCTTC. Full variable domain (outside the CDR3, taken from reference TRBV7-9 and TRBJ1-2): DTGVSQNPRHKITKRGQNVTFRCDPISEHNRLYWYRQTLGQGPEFLTYFQNEAQLEKSRLLSDRFSAERPKGSFSTLEIQRTEQGDSAMYLCASSLPGQALYGYTFGSGTRLTVV.

This chain uses TRBV12-3 or TRBV12-4 with TRBJ1-2; weak D call: TRBD1 (5 bases). The CDR3 is 17 residues long. V gave up 6 bases and J gave up 4 bases, with 24 bases separating them. CDR3 in DNA: TGTGCCAGCAGCACCTCCACGGGGACCCCTCTCCGCTATGGCTACACCTTC. Translated, it gives CASSTSTGTPLRYGYTF.

This clonotype has just a few counts. The chain links TRBV30 to TRBJ2-7; maybe TRBD1 (5 bases). The V end was cut by 5 bases, the J end by 4 bases, with 6 bases between. Per the germline V gene, CDR1 is GTSNPN and CDR2 is SVGIG (reference sequence). The length of the CDR3 is 10 residues. CDR3 in amino acids: CAWGQYEQYF. DNA of the CDR3: TGTGCCTGGGGACAATACGAGCAGTACTTC.

This clonotype came up a few times. V is TRBV13 and J is TRBJ1-1; no clear D. Germline assignment: CDR1 PRHDT and CDR2 FYEKMQ (reference sequence). Trimming stripped 3 bases from V and 6 bases from J, with 17 bases between. The CDR3 has 15 residues. The CDR3, as DNA: TGTGCCAGCAGCTTCTCCCCGAGCGGGCGTTCTGAAGCTTTCTTT. Translating gives CASSFSPSGRSEAFF.

The chain links TRBV7-9 to TRBJ2-5, with 7 bases that match TRBD2. Germline trimming cut 5 bases from V and 0 bases from J; bases unmatched to any gene: 6. The CDR3 consists of 15 residues. CDR1 and CDR2 from the germline V gene are SEHNR and FQNEAQ (reference sequence). CDR3 nucleotide sequence: TGTGCCAGCAGCCCGTTCCGGGGGGACCAAGAGACCCAGTACTTC. This encodes CASSPFRGDQETQYF.

In this sample, this clonotype turned up a few times. The chain couples TRBV27 to TRBJ1-2; TRBD1 is a possible D gene (6 bases). This CDR3 is 13 amino acids long. Trimming took off 8 bases at V and 8 bases at J, with 18 bases between the two ends. Germline V gene lookup returns CDR1 MNHEY and CDR2 SMNVEV (reference sequence). CDR3 coding DNA: TGTGCCAGCTGGGGGCCCTCAAGCGGGGGCTACACCTTC. As protein: CASWGPSSGGYTF.

This clonotype was seen only a few times. The V and J genes are TRBV20-1 and TRBJ2-5; 7 nucleotides match TRBD1. Germline trimming cut 3 bases from V and 7 bases from J; bases unmatched to any gene: 8. Germline assignment: CDR1 DFQATT and CDR2 SNEGSKA (reference sequence). There are 13 residues in the CDR3. For the CDR3, the DNA is TGCAGTGCTAGCCGAACAGGGGTGGGGACCCAGTACTTC. This encodes CSASRTGVGTQYF.

This clonotype turned up a few times. V gene TRBV28 combines with J gene TRBJ1-1, with D possibly TRBD1 on 6 matching bases. CDR3 size: 15 residues. In germline, CDR1 is MDHEN, CDR2 SYDVKM. With 5 bases removed from V and 1 base from J, the gap between germline ends came to 14 bases. This chain's CDR3 is CASSNTDRKNTEAFF. The CDR3 DNA follows: TGTGCCAGCAGTAACACTGACAGGAAGAACACTGAAGCTTTCTTT.

The chain links TRBV7-2 to TRBJ2-1; 10 bases fit TRBD2. The CDR3 sequence is 13 residues long. J was trimmed by 10 bases and V by 6 bases; bases with no gene match: 6. Germline assignment: CDR1 SGHTA and CDR2 FQGNSA. The CDR3 sequence: CASRASGSGEQFF. The CDR3 DNA reads TGTGCCAGCAGGGCTAGCGGGAGCGGCGAGCAGTTCTTC.

Only a few counts were recorded for this clonotype. The V and J genes are TRBV15 and TRBJ2-5; the D is unclear. The closer fit of TRBJ2-1 to the DNA end suggests the J call may be wrong. Germline lookup yields CDR1 LNHNV and CDR2 YYDKDF (reference sequence). CDR3 size: 15 residues. The CDR3 here is CATSRPGGRDDEQFF. CDR3 nucleotides: TGTGCCACCAGCCGCCCGGGTGGAAGGGATGATGAGCAGTTCTTC.

A single count supports this clonotype. This rearrangement joins TRBV6-1 to TRBJ2-5; TRBD2 aligns across 9 bases. CDR3 size: 18 residues. The germline V gene has CDR1 MNHNS and CDR2 SASEGT. V lost 2 bases and J lost 2; bases outside the gene matches: 12. The CDR3: CASSERGSTSGLQETQYF. In DNA, the CDR3 is TGTGCCAGCAGTGAAAGGGGGTCGACTAGCGGACTACAAGAGACCCAGTACTTC.

This chain joins TRBV6-6 and TRBJ2-5; D gene uncertain. This CDR3 is built from 16 residues. V gave up 0 bases and J gave up 5 bases, with 16 bases separating them. CDR1 is MNHNY, CDR2 SVGAGI, per germline (reference sequence). The CDR3 DNA sequence: TGTGCCAGCAGTTACTCATTCACCGACGGGCCTGAGACCCAGTACTTC. Protein sequence: CASSYSFTDGPETQYF.